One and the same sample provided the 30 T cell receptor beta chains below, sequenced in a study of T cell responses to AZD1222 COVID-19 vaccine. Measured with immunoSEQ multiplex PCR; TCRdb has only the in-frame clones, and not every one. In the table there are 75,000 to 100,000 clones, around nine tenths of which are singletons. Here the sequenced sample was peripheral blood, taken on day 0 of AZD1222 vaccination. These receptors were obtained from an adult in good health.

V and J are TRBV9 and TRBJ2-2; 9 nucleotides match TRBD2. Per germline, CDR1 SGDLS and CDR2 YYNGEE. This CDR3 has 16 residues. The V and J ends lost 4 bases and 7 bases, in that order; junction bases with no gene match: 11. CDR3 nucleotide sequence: TGTGCCAGCAGCATACGACTAGCGGCTCCGGACGGGGAGCTGTTTTTT. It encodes CASSIRLAAPDGELFF.

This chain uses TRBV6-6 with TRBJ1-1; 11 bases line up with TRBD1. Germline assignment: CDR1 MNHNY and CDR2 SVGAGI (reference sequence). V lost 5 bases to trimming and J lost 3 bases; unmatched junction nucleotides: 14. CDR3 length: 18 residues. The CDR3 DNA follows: TGTGCCAGCAGTCCAGCGGGACAGGGGGGGGATAGGTACACTGAAGCTTTCTTT. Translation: CASSPAGQGGDRYTEAFF.

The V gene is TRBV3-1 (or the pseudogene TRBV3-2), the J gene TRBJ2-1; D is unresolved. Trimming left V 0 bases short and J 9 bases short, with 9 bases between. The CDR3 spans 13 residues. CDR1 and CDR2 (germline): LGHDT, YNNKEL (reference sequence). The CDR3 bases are TGTGCCAGCAGCCAAGATGGTAGCAGTGAGCAGTTCTTC. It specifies CASSQDGSSEQFF.

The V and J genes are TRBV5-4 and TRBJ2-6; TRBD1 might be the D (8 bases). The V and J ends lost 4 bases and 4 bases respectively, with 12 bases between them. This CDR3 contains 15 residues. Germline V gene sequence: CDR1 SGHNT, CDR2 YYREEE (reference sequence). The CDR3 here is CASSGQGGGANVLTF. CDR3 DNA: TGTGCCAGCAGCGGACAGGGAGGGGGGGCCAACGTCCTGACTTTC.

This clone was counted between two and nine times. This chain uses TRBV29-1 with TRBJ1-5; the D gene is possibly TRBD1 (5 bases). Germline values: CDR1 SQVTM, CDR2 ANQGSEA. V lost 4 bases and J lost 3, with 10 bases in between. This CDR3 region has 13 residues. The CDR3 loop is CSVAVQANQPQHF. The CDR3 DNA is TGCAGCGTTGCCGTACAGGCCAATCAGCCCCAGCATTTT.

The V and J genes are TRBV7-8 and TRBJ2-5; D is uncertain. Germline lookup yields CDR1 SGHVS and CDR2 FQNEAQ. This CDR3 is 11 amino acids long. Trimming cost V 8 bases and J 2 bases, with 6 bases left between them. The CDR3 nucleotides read TGTGCCAGCTTACTGCAAGAGACCCAGTACTTC. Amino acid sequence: CASLLQETQYF. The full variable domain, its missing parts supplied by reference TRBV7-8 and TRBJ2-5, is GAGVSQSPRYKVAKRGQDVALRCDPISGHVSLFWYQQALGQGPEFLTYFQNEAQLDKSGLPSDRFFAERPEGSVSTLKIQRTQQEDSAVYLCASLLQETQYFGPGTRLLVL.

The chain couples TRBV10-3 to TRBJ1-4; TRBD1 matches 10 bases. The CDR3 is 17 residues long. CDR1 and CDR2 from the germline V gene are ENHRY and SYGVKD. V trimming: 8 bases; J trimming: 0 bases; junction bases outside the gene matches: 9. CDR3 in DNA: TGTGCCATCGGGGACAGGGGTCTTACCCCAACTAATGAAAAACTGTTTTTT. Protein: CAIGDRGLTPTNEKLFF.

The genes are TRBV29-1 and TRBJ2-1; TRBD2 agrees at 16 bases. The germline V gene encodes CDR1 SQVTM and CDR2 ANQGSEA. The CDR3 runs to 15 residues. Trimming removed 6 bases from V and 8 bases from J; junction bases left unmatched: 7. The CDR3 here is CSVVLGTSGRDEQFF. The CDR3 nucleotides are TGCAGCGTCGTTCTCGGGACTAGCGGGAGGGATGAGCAGTTCTTC.

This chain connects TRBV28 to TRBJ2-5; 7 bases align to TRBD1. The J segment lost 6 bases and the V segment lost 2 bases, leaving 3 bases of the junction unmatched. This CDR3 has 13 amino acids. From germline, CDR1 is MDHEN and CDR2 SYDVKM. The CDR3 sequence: CASSLEGAQTQYF. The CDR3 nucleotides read TGTGCCAGCAGTTTAGAGGGGGCGCAGACCCAGTACTTC. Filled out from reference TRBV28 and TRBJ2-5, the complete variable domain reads DVKVTQSSRYLVKRTGEKVFLECVQDMDHENMFWYRQDPGLGLRLIYFSYDVKMKEKGDIPEGYSVSREKKERFSLILESASTNQTSMYLCASSLEGAQTQYFGPGTRLLVL.

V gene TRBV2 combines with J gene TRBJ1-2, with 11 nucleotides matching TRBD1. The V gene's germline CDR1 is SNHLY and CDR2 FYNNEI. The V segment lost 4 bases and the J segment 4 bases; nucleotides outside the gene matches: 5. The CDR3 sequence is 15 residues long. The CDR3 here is CASSAGQGAGYGYTF. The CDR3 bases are TGTGCCAGCAGTGCCGGACAGGGGGCAGGCTATGGCTACACCTTC.

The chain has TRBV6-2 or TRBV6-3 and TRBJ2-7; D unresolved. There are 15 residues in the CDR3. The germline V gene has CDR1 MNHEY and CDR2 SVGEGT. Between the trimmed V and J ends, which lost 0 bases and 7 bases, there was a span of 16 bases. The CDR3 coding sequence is TGTGCCAGCAGTTACTCGATGGGTTCGGGTAGGGAGCAGTACTTC. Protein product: CASSYSMGSGREQYF.

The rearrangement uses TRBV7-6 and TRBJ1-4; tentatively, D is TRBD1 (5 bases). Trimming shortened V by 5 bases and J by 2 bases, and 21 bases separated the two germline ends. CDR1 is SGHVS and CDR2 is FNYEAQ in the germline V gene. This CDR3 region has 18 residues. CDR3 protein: CASSDHPRVGGTNEKLFF. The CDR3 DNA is TGTGCCAGCAGCGATCATCCCAGGGTCGGCGGGACTAATGAAAAACTGTTTTTT.

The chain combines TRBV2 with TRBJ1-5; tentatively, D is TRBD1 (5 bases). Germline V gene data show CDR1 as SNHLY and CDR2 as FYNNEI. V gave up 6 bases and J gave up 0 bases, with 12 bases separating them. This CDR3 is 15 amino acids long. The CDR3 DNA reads TGTGCCAGCAGACAGACAGTATATAGCAATCAGCCCCAGCATTTT. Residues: CASRQTVYSNQPQHF.

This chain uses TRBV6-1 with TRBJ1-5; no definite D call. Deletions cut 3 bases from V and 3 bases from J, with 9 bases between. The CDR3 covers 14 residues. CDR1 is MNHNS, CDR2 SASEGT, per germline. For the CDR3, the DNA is TGTGCCAGCAGTGAGGGTCAGTTCAATCAGCCCCAGCATTTT. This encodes CASSEGQFNQPQHF.

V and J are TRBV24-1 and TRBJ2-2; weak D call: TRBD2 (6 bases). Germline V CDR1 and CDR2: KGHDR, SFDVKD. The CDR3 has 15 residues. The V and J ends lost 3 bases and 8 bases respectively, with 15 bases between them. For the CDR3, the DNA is TGTGCCACCAGTGATCGAAGCGGAGGGGAGGGGGAGCTGTTTTTT. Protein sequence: CATSDRSGGEGELFF.

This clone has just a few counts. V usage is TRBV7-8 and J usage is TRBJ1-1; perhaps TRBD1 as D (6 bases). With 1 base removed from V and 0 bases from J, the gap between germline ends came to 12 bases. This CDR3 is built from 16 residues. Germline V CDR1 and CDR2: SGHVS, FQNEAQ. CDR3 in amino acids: CASSLDGGLMNTEAFF. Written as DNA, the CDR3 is TGTGCCAGCAGCTTAGACGGGGGGCTAATGAACACTGAAGCTTTCTTT.

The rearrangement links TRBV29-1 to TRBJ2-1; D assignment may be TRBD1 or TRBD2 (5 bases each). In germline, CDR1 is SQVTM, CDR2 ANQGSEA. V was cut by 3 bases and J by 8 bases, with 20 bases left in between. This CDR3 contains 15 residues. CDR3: CSVEGGGVGLYEQFF. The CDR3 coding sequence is TGCAGCGTTGAGGGTGGGGGAGTCGGTTTGTATGAGCAGTTCTTC.

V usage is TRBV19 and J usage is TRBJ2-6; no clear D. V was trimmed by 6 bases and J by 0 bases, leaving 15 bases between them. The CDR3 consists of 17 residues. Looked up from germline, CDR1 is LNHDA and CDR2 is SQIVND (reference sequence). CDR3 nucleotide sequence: TGTGCCAGTAGGCCAGATCGGTTGACCTCTGGGGCCAACGTCCTGACTTTC. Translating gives CASRPDRLTSGANVLTF. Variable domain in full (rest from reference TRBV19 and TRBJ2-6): DGGITQSPKYLFRKEGQNVTLSCEQNLNHDAMYWYRQDPGQGLRLIYYSQIVNDFQKGDIAEGYSVSREKKESFPLTVTSAQKNPTAFYLCASRPDRLTSGANVLTFGAGSRLTVL.

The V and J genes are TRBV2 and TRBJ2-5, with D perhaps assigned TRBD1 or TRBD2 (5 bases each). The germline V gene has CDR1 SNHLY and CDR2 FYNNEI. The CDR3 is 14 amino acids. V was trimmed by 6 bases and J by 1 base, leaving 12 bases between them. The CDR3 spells CASSAGTVQETQYF. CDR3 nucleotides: TGTGCCAGCAGCGCCGGGACCGTCCAAGAGACCCAGTACTTC.

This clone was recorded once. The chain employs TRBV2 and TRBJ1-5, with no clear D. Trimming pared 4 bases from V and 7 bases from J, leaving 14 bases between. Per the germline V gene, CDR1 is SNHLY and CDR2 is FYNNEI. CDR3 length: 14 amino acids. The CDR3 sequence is CASSADRRSQPQHF. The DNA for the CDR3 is TGTGCCAGCAGTGCCGACCGCAGATCCCAGCCCCAGCATTTT.

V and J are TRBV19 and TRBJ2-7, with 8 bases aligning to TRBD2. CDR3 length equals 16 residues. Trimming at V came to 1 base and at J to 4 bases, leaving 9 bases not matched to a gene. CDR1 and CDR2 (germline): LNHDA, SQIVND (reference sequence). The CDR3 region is CASSIGSPLAGYEQYF. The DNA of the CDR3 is TGTGCCAGTAGTATAGGTTCGCCGCTAGCGGGTTACGAGCAGTACTTC. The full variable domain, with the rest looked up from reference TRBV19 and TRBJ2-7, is DGGITQSPKYLFRKEGQNVTLSCEQNLNHDAMYWYRQDPGQGLRLIYYSQIVNDFQKGDIAEGYSVSREKKESFPLTVTSAQKNPTAFYLCASSIGSPLAGYEQYFGPGTRLTVT.

The CDR3 here is CASSQEARKGTEAFF. The CDR3 nucleotides read TGTGCCAGCAGCCAAGAGGCCCGAAAGGGCACTGAAGCTTTCTTT. J is TRBJ1-1 and V is TRBV3-1 (or the pseudogene TRBV3-2); D uncertain. CDR3 length: 15 amino acids. CDR1 LGHDT and CDR2 YNNKEL come from the germline V gene (reference sequence). V was cut by 0 bases and J by 4 bases, with 12 bases left in between.

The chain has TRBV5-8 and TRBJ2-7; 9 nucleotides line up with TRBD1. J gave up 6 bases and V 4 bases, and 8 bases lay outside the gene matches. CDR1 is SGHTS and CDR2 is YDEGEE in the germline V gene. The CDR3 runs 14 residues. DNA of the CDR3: TGTGCCAGCAGCCCCTGGACAGGGGTAGGCGAGCAGTACTTC. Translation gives CASSPWTGVGEQYF.

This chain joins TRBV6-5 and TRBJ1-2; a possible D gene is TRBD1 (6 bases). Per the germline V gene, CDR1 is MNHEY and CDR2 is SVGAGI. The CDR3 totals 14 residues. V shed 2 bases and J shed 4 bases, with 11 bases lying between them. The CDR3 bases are TGTGCCAGCAGTTACAGGGGGGATCCCTATGGCTACACCTTC. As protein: CASSYRGDPYGYTF.

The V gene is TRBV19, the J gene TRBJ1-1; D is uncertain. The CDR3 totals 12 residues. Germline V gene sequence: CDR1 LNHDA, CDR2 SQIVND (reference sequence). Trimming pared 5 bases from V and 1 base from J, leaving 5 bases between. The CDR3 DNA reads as TGTGCCAGTAGTGAGGGGAACACTGAAGCTTTCTTT. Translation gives CASSEGNTEAFF.

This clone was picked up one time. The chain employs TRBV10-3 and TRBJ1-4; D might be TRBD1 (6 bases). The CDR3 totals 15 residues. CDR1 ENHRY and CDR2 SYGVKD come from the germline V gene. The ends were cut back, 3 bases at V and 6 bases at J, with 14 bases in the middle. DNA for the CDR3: TGTGCCATCAGTGACCCCGGGACAAGAGATGAAAAACTGTTTTTT. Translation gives CAISDPGTRDEKLFF.

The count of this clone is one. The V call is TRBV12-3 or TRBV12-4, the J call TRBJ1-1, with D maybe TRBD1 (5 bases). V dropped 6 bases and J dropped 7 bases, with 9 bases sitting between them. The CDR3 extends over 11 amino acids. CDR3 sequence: CASRQADEAFF. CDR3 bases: TGTGCCAGCAGACAGGCCGATGAAGCTTTCTTT.

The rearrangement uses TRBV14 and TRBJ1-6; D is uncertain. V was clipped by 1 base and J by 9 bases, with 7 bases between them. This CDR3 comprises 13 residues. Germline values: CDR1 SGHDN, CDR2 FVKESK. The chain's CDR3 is CASSQGGASPLHF. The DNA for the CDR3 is TGTGCCAGCAGCCAAGGAGGAGCTTCACCCCTCCACTTT.

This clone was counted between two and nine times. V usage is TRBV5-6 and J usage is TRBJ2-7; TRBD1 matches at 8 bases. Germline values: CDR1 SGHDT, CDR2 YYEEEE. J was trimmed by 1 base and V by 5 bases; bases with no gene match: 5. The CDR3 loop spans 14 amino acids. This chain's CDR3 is CASRGTGESYEQYF. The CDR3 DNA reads TGTGCCAGCAGAGGGACAGGAGAGTCCTACGAGCAGTACTTC.

The CDR3 is CASSLLEYEQYF. CDR3 bases: TGTGCCAGCAGTTTATTAGAATACGAGCAGTACTTC. This chain uses TRBV28 with TRBJ2-7; D is uncertain. The germline V gene has CDR1 MDHEN and CDR2 SYDVKM. The CDR3 consists of 12 residues. Trimming cost V 1 base and J 4 bases, with 5 bases left between them.